One sample yielded the 2 T cell receptor beta chains listed below, sequenced in a study of T cells in localized non-small cell lung cancer. Generated by immunoSEQ multiplex PCR, the TCRdb table keeps only in-frame clones and is missing some. The data show about 6,000 clones, with around 41% seen just once and around 9.9% held by the top ten. The input for sequencing was lung tumor tissue, taken before any cancer treatment. Receptors originate from a woman aged 35 to 70 with stage II squamous cell lung carcinoma.

This clone was counted between two and nine times. The V call is TRBV29-1, the J call TRBJ1-1; TRBD1 aligns across 9 bases. CDR3 length: 15 amino acids. Germline assignment: CDR1 SQVTM and CDR2 ANQGSEA. V gave up 7 bases and J gave up 3 bases; unmatched junction bases: 12. The CDR3 is CSGTPGTGPYTEAFF. Written as DNA, the CDR3 is TGCAGCGGGACTCCGGGGACAGGGCCATACACTGAAGCTTTCTTT.

This rearrangement joins TRBV19 to TRBJ2-3; either TRBD1 or TRBD2 may fit D (5 bases each). Germline-derived CDR1 and CDR2 are LNHDA and SQIVND (reference sequence). The V end was cut by 6 bases, the J end by 3 bases, with 13 bases between. The CDR3 totals 14 residues. This CDR3 is CASRGDLRTDTQYF. For the CDR3, the DNA is TGTGCCAGTAGGGGGGACCTCAGAACAGATACGCAGTATTTT.